This TCR beta chain was sequenced during a study of T cell responses to AZD1222 COVID-19 vaccine. Study results and limitations: Mostly white British, mostly female donors; authors suggested clonal diversity may be underestimated.

As regards this clone: Its specificity is unknown.

Germline V gene sequence: CDR1 SGHAT, CDR2 FQDESV (reference sequence). The V gene end was trimmed by 5 bases and the J gene end by 6 bases; junction bases not matched to a gene: 6. The CDR3 has 15 amino acids. Sequenced by immunoSEQ multiplex PCR; TCRdb stores in-frame clones only, minus some. The sample has under 150,000 clones, approximately 92% seen once. The chain uses TRBV11-1 and TRBJ2-5; 13 bases are shared with TRBD2. The TCR was taken from an adult who received the AZD1222 COVID-19 vaccine. The input for sequencing was peripheral blood, taken 28 days after the second AZD1222 dose. The CDR3 DNA reads TGTGCCAGCAGCCCAGGACTAGCGGGGGCGAAGACCCAGTACTTC. This encodes CASSPGLAGAKTQYF.